This entry describes one T cell receptor (beta chain). The specificity of this receptor is unknown. The sample holds no much larger clone one base away, and base qualities are not on file. The CDR3 holds 16 amino acids from the cysteine to the phenylalanine. Of all the DNA, just the CDR3 is kept, 48 bases in frame from base 1. CDR1 and CDR2 were assigned from the germline V gene as SGHRS and YFSETQ. Unmatched junction bases come to 10, with V trimmed by 0 bases and J by 5 bases. This sample is drawn from a study of cytomegalovirus exposure and HLA in healthy donors (dated by TCRdb to about 2017). Regarding the study in general: An earlier analysis of roughly 630 of the donors reported 250 to 300 Gb of sequence data and some 120 million unique TCR beta sequences from 150 million to 200 million T cells. An early release covering roughly 600 HLA-typed donors comprised approximately 290 gigabases of sequencing data and about 90 million unique TCR sequences. Of the roughly 390 genotyped donors, 81% were placed in the genetic ancestry cluster associated with self-reported Caucasian donors. The study aimed to test whether signatures of past pathogen exposure could be identified by cataloging public T cell receptors. Using immunosequencing, the study profiled T cell repertoires from 666 subjects and related those repertoires to cytomegalovirus serostatus. A separate validation cohort of about 110 different subjects was used in addition to the roughly 670-subject first cohort. To predict cytomegalovirus infection status, the study combined high-throughput TCR immunosequencing, statistical association of individual TCRs with disease status, and machine learning. In a later analysis, previously published TCR beta repertoires from several hundred donors were re-analyzed and high-resolution HLA genotyping was added so that TCR occurrence patterns could be studied. In the later analysis, no new phenotypic data were used to find candidate immune exposures; instead, reliance was placed on TCR beta sequences and their occurrence across donors. In an earlier analysis of a few hundred of the donors, high-throughput TCR beta sequencing was used to judge whether each TCR beta V gene segment behaved as functional or pseudogenic. Alongside the repertoire data, information on donor age, sex, ethnicity and CMV serostatus was compiled. A later genetic analysis took genome-wide SNP genotypes for about 55% of the 666 donors and used that subset as a discovery cohort. Every repertoire in the discovery cohort had been generated on one and the same sequencing platform. HLA typing covered class I and class II loci at four-digit resolution. The number of donors typed differed by locus, with 629-630 for A, B, C, DRB1 and DQB1, approximately 500 for DQA1, over 600 for DPA1, and around 460 for DPB1. Roughly 5 DR-DQ haplotypes were handled as single units for association and clustering, since linkage in the cohort was strong. On average, about 200,000 unique TCR beta nucleotide sequences were sequenced per donor among about 400 genotyped donors of the cohort, with 15% to 20% of those sequences being non-productive.

The cohort consisted of approximately 690 healthy bone marrow donors. All cohort members were sampled while nominally healthy, although unrecorded immune exposures were likely present. The donor was CMV seronegative and belonged to the group of 352 seronegative cohort members. Each donor provided a peripheral blood sample, and peripheral blood mononuclear cells were used for TCR beta sequencing. The Qiagen DNeasy Blood Extraction Kit was used to extract genomic DNA from the blood cell samples. Receptor amplification or capture employed the immunoSEQ multiplex PCR assay. A mixture of 60 forward primers for TCR Vbeta segments and 13 reverse primers for TCR Jbeta segments was used in the multiplex PCR. A multiplex PCR assay on genomic DNA amplified the CDR3 region of rearranged TCR beta genes. The amplified TCR beta libraries were sequenced on the Illumina HiSeq System as 87-base-pair reads. Turning to the authors' computational methods: A later analysis tallied roughly 78 million unique TCR beta chains across the 666 repertoires, and about 10 million of those chains were shared by two or more donors. Raw reads were error-corrected and collapsed into unique sequences with a nearest-neighbor algorithm that merged closely related sequences to remove PCR and sequencing errors. CDR3 sequences were aligned to IMGT reference sequences to assign V, D and J gene segments. For a sequence to be retained, at least a six-nucleotide match to both a V gene segment and a J gene segment was required. Rearrangements were called productive when the CDR3 lacked stop codons and stayed in frame with V and J; all others were non-productive. CDR3 was defined according to IMGT convention as the region running from the second conserved V-encoded cysteine to the conserved J-encoded phenylalanine. The earlier analysis of about 590 of the donors excluded sequences that lacked an unambiguous match to a single V gene segment. An earlier analysis of approximately 590 of the donors called V segments functional above 56.7% productive rearrangements and segregating when the between-donor standard deviation exceeded 5%. A statistical classification framework was built for diagnosing cytomegalovirus status from the catalog of TCR beta chain sequences. A later analysis assigned V and J genes by comparing TCR nucleotide sequences with IMGT/GENE-DB human TR gene sequences. The TCRdist pipeline was used in a later analysis to assign CDR3 sequences and most-parsimonious VDJ recombination scenarios. A later analysis defined each TCR beta chain by its CDR3 amino acid sequence plus V-gene family, and excluded reads lacking a unique V-gene family. To address suspected cross-contamination and a sequencing artifact, a later analysis removed under 600 highly shared, low-generation-probability nucleotide sequences. In a later analysis, a clonal expansion index was calculated for each public chain from normalized within-repertoire ranks of inferred template counts. A later analysis computed generation probabilities with a VDJ recombination model fitted to out-of-frame rearrangements, and checked the results against IGoR. In a later analysis, TCR-TCR, TCR-HLA and TCR-CMV co-occurrence was scored with hypergeometric tests, and a repertoire-size bias correction was applied to TCR pairs. In a later analysis, false discovery rates were estimated by permuting HLA or CMV assignments 20 times. In a later analysis, co-occurring TCRs were grouped with DBSCAN, and TCRdist sequence similarity was added when clustering was performed within HLA-allele-positive subsets. Co-occurrence clustering excluded repertoires with fewer than 30,000 or more than 120,000 public chains, plus five with anomalous nucleotide sharing. TCRdb provides this immuneACCESS table in a form limited to in-frame rearrangements. Some clones are lacking; in checked studies, under half of them reflect an unresolved V gene, and why the rest are absent is not known. V, J and clone size reflect that table, while D and trimming were determined from the DNA. The sample table lists some 190,000 clones, around 87% of them with a count of one. The top ten hold around 1.5% of the sample.

Paper-wide results and their limitations: The authors suggested that the approach could potentially be generalized to other disease states and immunological phenotypes. A later genetic analysis reported fewer N-insertions in productive TCRs among donors in an Asian-associated ancestry cluster than the roughly 620-donor mean. CMV serostatus was the only immune exposure information available for the cohort. Presence/absence analyses assumed roughly uniform sequencing depth across donors, an assumption that may not hold. Assigning TCR associations to individual alleles was difficult when HLA alleles, especially DR and DQ, strongly co-occurred. Some IMGT-functional V segments, including TRBV6-2 and TRBV6-3, could not be told apart with the 87-base-pair reads, so those segments were excluded. Most TCR sequences were observed very rarely across donors, whereas some public TCRs were present in many individuals. The earlier analysis of some 560 of the donors excluded around 17 rarely observed V segments, including chromosome 9 orphons, because counts were too low. In vitro tests confirmed that a few of the cytomegalovirus-associated TCR beta chains recognize cytomegalovirus antigens. V-gene and J-gene trimming of TCR beta chains was associated with a missense DCLRE1C variant in a later genetic analysis, and the association was replicated in an independent cohort. A later analysis found that HLA-associated TCR beta chains were more clonally expanded and had lower generation probabilities than equally common non-associated chains. A later analysis reported that several top co-occurrence clusters appeared linked to parvovirus B19, influenza, CMV and Epstein-Barr virus. Correlated functional status among segregating V segments might reflect linkage disequilibrium, but an unknown experimental factor could not be ruled out. A further reported finding was that TCR beta sequences accurately predicted the HLA-A and HLA-B alleles for most subjects in the first cohort. In a later analysis, the rate of TCR association differed among HLA loci, with DRB1 alleles having the most associated TCRs and HLA-C alleles having the fewest. Most CMV-associated TCR beta chains appeared to be HLA-restricted in a later analysis, and the HLA associations seemed to be driven largely by CMV exposure. HLA typing was unavailable for some donors at each locus, so association tests used only the typed subset. A cluster of highly shared sequence variants was judged likely to be a technical artifact of the sequencing pipeline. Cytomegalovirus status was reported to be diagnosed by the classifier with high specificity and sensitivity in both the original and validation cohorts. The study gave a list of around 170 TCR beta chains associated with cytomegalovirus. Only TCR beta chains were sequenced in this cohort, and the absence of alpha or paired-chain data limited detectable features. At a false discovery rate of 0.05, a later analysis linked around 15,000 TCR beta sequences to specific HLA alleles. Broadly in line with IMGT annotations, most TCR beta V segments showed up in productive rearrangements about 87% or about 30% of the time in an earlier analysis of about 500 of the donors.

Sequencing used PBMCs. This clonotype originated in a woman in her late teens or twenties in good health and CMV-seronegative. The rearranged chain carries TRBV5-1 and TRBJ2-5, and 7 bases in between align with TRBD2. The sequenced DNA is TGCGCCAGCAGCTTGGAAGGCGGGAGAGGTATGGAGACCCAGTACTTC. The translation is CASSLEGGRGMETQYF.